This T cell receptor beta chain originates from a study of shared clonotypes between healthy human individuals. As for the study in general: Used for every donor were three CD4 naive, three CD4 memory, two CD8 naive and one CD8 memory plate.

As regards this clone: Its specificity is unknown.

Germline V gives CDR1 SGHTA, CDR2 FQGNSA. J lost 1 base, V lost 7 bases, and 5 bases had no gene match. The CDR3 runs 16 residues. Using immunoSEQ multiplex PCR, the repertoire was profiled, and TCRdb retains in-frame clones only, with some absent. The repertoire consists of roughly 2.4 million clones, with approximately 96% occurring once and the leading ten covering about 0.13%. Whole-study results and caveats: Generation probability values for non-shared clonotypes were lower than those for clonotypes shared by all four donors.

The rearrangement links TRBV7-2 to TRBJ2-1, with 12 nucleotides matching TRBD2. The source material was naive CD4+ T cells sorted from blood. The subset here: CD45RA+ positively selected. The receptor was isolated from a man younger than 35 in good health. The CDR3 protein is CASTSGTSGSYNEQFF. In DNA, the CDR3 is TGTGCCAGCACATCCGGGACTAGCGGGTCCTACAATGAGCAGTTCTTC.